The 22 T cell receptor beta chains below all came from one sample that was sequenced in a study of blood T cell repertoires in COVID-19. Some clones are missing from TCRdb's copy, which holds only in-frame ones; the method was immunoSEQ multiplex PCR. The sample holds roughly 78,000 clones; 70% to 90% are singletons and the top ten take roughly 20%. The specimen sequenced was peripheral blood. These receptors came from a woman over 75 with acute or convalescent COVID-19.

The chain has TRBV2 and TRBJ1-5; 7 nucleotides align to TRBD1. V lost 10 bases and J lost 6; bases outside the gene matches: 12. CDR3 size: 14 residues. The germline gives CDR1 SNHLY, CDR2 FYNNEI. The CDR3 nucleotides are TGTGCCACTTCCAATAGACAGGGTATTCAGCCCCAGCATTTT. Its translation is CATSNRQGIQPQHF. The full variable domain, completed using reference TRBV2 and TRBJ1-5, is EPEVTQTPSHQVTQMGQEVILRCVPISNHLYFYWYRQILGQKVEFLVSFYNNEISEKSEIFDDQFSVERPDGSNFTLKIRSTKLEDSAMYFCATSNRQGIQPQHFGDGTRLSIL.

The chain uses TRBV19 and TRBJ1-2; D may be TRBD1 (6 bases). Germline loops: CDR1 LNHDA, CDR2 SQIVND (reference sequence). Trimming removed 4 bases at V and 4 bases at J, with 13 bases between. This CDR3 has 14 amino acids. The CDR3 DNA follows: TGTGCCAGTAGTACCCGGGACACTACCTATGGCTACACCTTC. Encoded protein: CASSTRDTTYGYTF.

The chain employs TRBV5-4 and TRBJ1-3, with a tentative D call TRBD1 (5 bases). This CDR3 contains 18 residues. V lost 3 bases and J lost 0, with 19 bases in between. Germline V gene data show CDR1 as SGHNT and CDR2 as YYREEE (reference sequence). CDR3 residues: CASSWGGGRPSSGNTIYF. As DNA, the CDR3 is TGTGCCAGCAGCTGGGGGGGAGGGAGGCCAAGCTCTGGAAACACCATATATTTT.

The genes are TRBV19 and TRBJ2-4; 11 bases are a match to TRBD2. Germline CDR1 LNHDA, CDR2 SQIVND (reference sequence). The V segment lost 6 bases and the J segment 2 bases; nucleotides outside the gene matches: 6. The CDR3 has 16 amino acids. The CDR3 region is CASRLAGGPTKNIQYF. The DNA of the CDR3 is TGTGCCAGTAGGTTAGCGGGAGGGCCGACCAAAAACATTCAGTACTTC. The full variable domain, rest sourced from reference TRBV19 and TRBJ2-4, is DGGITQSPKYLFRKEGQNVTLSCEQNLNHDAMYWYRQDPGQGLRLIYYSQIVNDFQKGDIAEGYSVSREKKESFPLTVTSAQKNPTAFYLCASRLAGGPTKNIQYFGAGTRLSVL.

In this sample, this clone turned up once. CDR3 DNA: TGTGCCTGGAGTGTCGCGGGAGGATGGGAGACCCAGTACTTC. It encodes CAWSVAGGWETQYF. The V gene is TRBV30, the J gene TRBJ2-5, with 8 nucleotides matching TRBD2. The CDR3 is 14 residues long. In germline, CDR1 is GTSNPN, CDR2 SVGIG (reference sequence). Unmatched junction bases numbered 5, after V lost 0 bases and J lost 5 bases.

V gene TRBV19 combines with J gene TRBJ1-1; D is ambiguous. The V end was cut by 1 base, the J end by 6 bases, with 6 bases between. Germline lookup yields CDR1 LNHDA and CDR2 SQIVND (reference sequence). The CDR3 extends over 12 amino acids. The CDR3 DNA is TGTGCCAGTAGTATAGGCGCTGCTGAAGCTTTCTTT. Protein sequence: CASSIGAAEAFF.

CDR3 amino acids: CASTSTDTQYF. DNA of the CDR3: TGTGCCAGCACCTCCACAGATACGCAGTATTTT. The gene calls are TRBV7-2 and TRBJ2-3, with D uncertain. The V gene's germline CDR1 is SGHTA and CDR2 FQGNSA. V lost 7 bases and J lost 2, with 4 bases in between. There are 11 residues in the CDR3.

This sequence joins TRBV5-1 and TRBJ2-7; D is possibly TRBD1 (6 bases). Per the germline V gene, CDR1 is SGHRS and CDR2 is YFSETQ. Between the trimmed V and J ends, which lost 5 bases and 4 bases, there was a span of 10 bases. This CDR3 contains 12 residues. The CDR3, as DNA: TGCGCCAGCAGAGATGGACAGTACGAGCAGTACTTC. Its translation: CASRDGQYEQYF.

The rearrangement joins TRBV6-5 to TRBJ1-6; no firm D call. V shed 0 bases and J shed 9 bases, with 6 bases lying between them. The CDR3 has 13 amino acids. The germline CDR1 and CDR2 sequences are MNHEY and SVGAGI. Here the CDR3 DNA reads TGTGCCAGCAGTTACTCGGCTGGTTCACCCCTCCACTTT. Its protein product is CASSYSAGSPLHF.

The V call is TRBV20-1, the J call TRBJ1-1; the match to TRBD1 covers 8 bases. Germline values: CDR1 DFQATT, CDR2 SNEGSKA (reference sequence). With V trimmed by 6 bases and J by 8 bases, 5 bases remained unmatched. This CDR3 has 11 amino acids. The chain's CDR3 is CSAFGQGEAFF. The DNA of the CDR3 is TGCAGTGCCTTCGGACAGGGCGAAGCTTTCTTT.

This clone was counted between two and nine times. In DNA form, the CDR3 reads TGTGCCAGCAGCGCGTCGGGAGAGTCCACCGGGGAGCTGTTTTTT. Translating it yields CASSASGESTGELFF. The chain combines TRBV9 with TRBJ2-2; D is possibly TRBD2 (6 bases). This CDR3 has 15 residues. Trimming stripped 3 bases from V and 4 bases from J, with 13 bases between. Germline values: CDR1 SGDLS, CDR2 YYNGEE.

This clone has only a few counts. This rearrangement joins TRBV19 to TRBJ2-1, with a possible D match to TRBD2 (5 bases). The V gene's germline CDR1 is LNHDA and CDR2 SQIVND (reference sequence). Trimming took 3 bases from V and 0 from J, leaving 12 bases between them. The CDR3 length is 16 residues. The CDR3 spells CASSIGLLSSYNEQFF. The DNA for the CDR3 is TGTGCCAGTAGTATCGGACTCCTGAGCTCCTACAATGAGCAGTTCTTC.

The V gene is TRBV11-3, the J gene TRBJ2-7; 12 nucleotides match TRBD1. Per the germline V gene, CDR1 is SGHNT and CDR2 is YENEEA. V was clipped by 5 bases and J by 7 bases; unmatched bases: 6. The CDR3 consists of 14 residues. The CDR3 is CASSARDRGREQYF. CDR3 nucleotides: TGTGCCAGCAGCGCCCGGGACAGGGGGCGGGAGCAGTACTTC.

The chain combines TRBV6-6 with TRBJ2-7; TRBD2 agrees at 15 bases. The CDR3 totals 17 residues. Germline V lookup: CDR1 MNHNY, CDR2 SVGAGI (reference sequence). V gave up 5 bases and J gave up 3 bases; unmatched junction bases: 8. CDR3 sequence: CASSPSGLAGGGYEQYF. The CDR3 DNA sequence: TGTGCCAGCAGTCCTTCCGGACTAGCGGGGGGGGGCTACGAGCAGTACTTC.

The V call is TRBV6-5, the J call TRBJ1-2, with 7 bases fitting TRBD1. Germline V CDR1 and CDR2: MNHEY, SVGAGI. V shed 4 bases and J 6 bases; nucleotides not matched to a gene: 5. This CDR3 has 13 amino acids. CDR3 nucleotides: TGTGCCAGCAGTTCCGACAGGGTTGATGGCTACACCTTC. Translation: CASSSDRVDGYTF.

The V call is TRBV7-3, the J call TRBJ2-5, with D maybe TRBD2 (7 bases). Germline V CDR1 and CDR2: SGHTA, FQGTGA. The length of the CDR3 is 17 residues. Trimming removed 5 bases at V and 2 bases at J, with 21 bases between. The CDR3 DNA reads as TGTGCCAGCAGCCGCAAAGCGCGGGGGCCTCGACAAGAGACCCAGTACTTC. Protein sequence: CASSRKARGPRQETQYF.

The J gene is TRBJ1-1, the V gene TRBV18; the D gene is possibly TRBD1 (6 bases). V was cut by 3 bases and J by 3 bases, with 11 bases left in between. Germline CDR1 and CDR2: KGHSH and LQKENI. The CDR3 contains 14 residues. CDR3 residues: CASSPRGGDTEAFF. For the CDR3, the DNA is TGTGCCAGCTCACCCAGGGGTGGGGACACTGAAGCTTTCTTT. Full variable domain (rest looked up from reference TRBV18 and TRBJ1-1): NAGVMQNPRHLVRRRGQEARLRCSPMKGHSHVYWYRQLPEEGLKFMVYLQKENIIDESGMPKERFSAEFPKEGPSILRIQQVVRGDSAAYFCASSPRGGDTEAFFGQGTRLTVV.

The rearrangement links TRBV18 to TRBJ2-3, with 8 bases lining up with TRBD2. CDR3 length: 16 residues. The V gene's germline CDR1 is KGHSH and CDR2 LQKENI. The V gene end was trimmed by 1 base and the J gene end by 0 bases; junction bases not matched to a gene: 3. CDR3 sequence reads: CASSPQGGGSTDTQYF. The CDR3 coding sequence is TGTGCCAGCTCACCACAAGGCGGGGGGAGCACAGATACGCAGTATTTT.

The rearrangement joins TRBV10-2 to TRBJ2-7; D ambiguous. In germline, CDR1 is WSHSY, CDR2 SAAADI. The CDR3 contains 13 residues. Trimming removed 8 bases at V and 3 bases at J, with 14 bases between. The CDR3 DNA follows: TGCGCCAGCCACGAGACAAGGTTCTACGAGCAGTACTTC. It is translated as CASHETRFYEQYF.

This chain joins TRBV19 and TRBJ2-5; 12 bases line up with TRBD2. The germline gives CDR1 LNHDA, CDR2 SQIVND (reference sequence). The CDR3 contains 15 residues. J was trimmed by 5 bases and V by 5 bases; bases with no gene match: 6. The CDR3 loop is CASSPLAGGLETQYF. The CDR3 DNA reads TGTGCCAGTAGTCCACTAGCGGGAGGACTCGAGACCCAGTACTTC.

The J gene is TRBJ2-3, the V gene TRBV7-8; 11 bases are a match to TRBD2. This CDR3 region has 16 residues. The V segment lost 1 base and the J segment 8 bases; nucleotides outside the gene matches: 8. The germline V gene has CDR1 SGHVS and CDR2 FQNEAQ. CDR3 DNA sequence: TGTGCCAGCAGCTTAGGTAGCGGGGGGGCCTCCGCTACGCAGTATTTT. Its protein product is CASSLGSGGASATQYF.

This sequence joins TRBV5-4 and TRBJ2-2; D may be TRBD1 (5 bases). Trimming removed 2 bases from V and 5 bases from J, with 13 bases in between. From germline, CDR1 is SGHNT and CDR2 YYREEE (reference sequence). The CDR3 is 15 amino acids. CDR3 in amino acids: CASSLGRVGTGELFF. As DNA, the CDR3 is TGTGCCAGCAGCTTAGGCAGGGTCGGAACCGGGGAGCTGTTTTTT.